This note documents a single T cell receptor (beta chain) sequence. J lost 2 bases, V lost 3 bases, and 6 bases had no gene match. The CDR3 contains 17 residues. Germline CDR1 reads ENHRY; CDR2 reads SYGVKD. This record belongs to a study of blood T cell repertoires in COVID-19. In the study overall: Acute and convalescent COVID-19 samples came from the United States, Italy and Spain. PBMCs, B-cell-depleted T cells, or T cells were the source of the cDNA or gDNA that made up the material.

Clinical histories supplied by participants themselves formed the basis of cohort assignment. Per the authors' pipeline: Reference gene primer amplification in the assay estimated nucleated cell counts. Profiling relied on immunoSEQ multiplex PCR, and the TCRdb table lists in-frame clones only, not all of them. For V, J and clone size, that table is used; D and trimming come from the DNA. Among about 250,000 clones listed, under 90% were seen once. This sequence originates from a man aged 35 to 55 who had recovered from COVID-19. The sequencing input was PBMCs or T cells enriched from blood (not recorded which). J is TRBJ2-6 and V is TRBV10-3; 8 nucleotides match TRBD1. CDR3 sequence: CAISDPAGGTGANVLTF. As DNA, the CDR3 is TGTGCCATCAGTGATCCCGCAGGGGGCACTGGGGCCAACGTCCTGACTTTC.